This T cell receptor beta chain was retrieved from a study of blood T cell repertoires in COVID-19. Sequencing used immunoSEQ multiplex PCR; TCRdb keeps in-frame clones, though not all of them. The table includes 100,000 to 110,000 clones, over 65% detected once. The CDR3 is made up of 14 amino acids. Trimming stripped 5 bases from V and 4 bases from J, with 11 bases between. CDR1 is KGHSH and CDR2 is LQKENI in the germline V gene. The sequenced sample was peripheral blood. The TCR comes from a human donor in a cohort sampled during active COVID-19. J is TRBJ2-2 and V is TRBV18; a possible D gene is TRBD1 (5 bases). CDR3 nucleotides: TGTGCCAGCTCAACCCAGGGAATCACCGGGGAGCTGTTTTTT. Its protein product is CASSTQGITGELFF.